This T cell receptor beta chain was documented in a study of tumor and adjacent non-tumor tissue in lung cancer. No cell sorting was done before RNA was extracted from the tissue. The CDR3 runs to 14 residues. Germline values: CDR1 DFQATT, CDR2 SNEGSKA (reference sequence). About this clonotype itself: A much larger clone lies one base from this, so it may be a read error.

The library came from three nested PCR rounds adapted from ARM-PCR protocols. TCRdb independently ran MiXCR on the multiplex PCR reads; one entry per CDR3 protein. The sample consists of fewer than 120,000 distinct CDR3 sequences, about 80% of them appearing once. The sample was lung tumor tissue. The clonotype originates from a man between 65 and 85 years old with non-small cell lung cancer. This rearrangement joins TRBV20-1 to TRBJ2-7; 12 positions agree with TRBD2. The CDR3 sequence is CNARLAGVKYEQYF. The DNA for the CDR3 is TGCAATGCTAGACTAGCGGGAGTGAAGTACGAGCAGTACTTC.